The 18 T cell receptor beta chains listed next were all sequenced from one sample in a study of shared clonotypes between healthy human individuals. Here immunoSEQ multiplex PCR was the method, and the copy in TCRdb shows in-frame clones only, minus some. Among a few million clones listed, 90% to 95% were seen once. Input material: naive CD4+ T cells from PBMCs. Subset described: CD45RA+ positively selected. These receptor sequences come from a young man in good health. Some clones in this sample may be carry-over from other donors' samples.

V is TRBV7-6 and J is TRBJ1-5; no clear D gene. This CDR3 region has 13 residues. Per germline, CDR1 SGHVS and CDR2 FNYEAQ. V was cut by 1 base and J by 6 bases, with 7 bases left in between. This chain's CDR3 is CASSLDASQPQHF. Here the CDR3 DNA reads TGTGCCAGCAGCTTAGATGCGAGTCAGCCCCAGCATTTT.

The CDR3 protein is CASSLEAGNTDTQYF. Here the CDR3 DNA reads TGTGCCAGCAGCTTGGAGGCAGGCAACACAGATACGCAGTATTTT. This chain uses TRBV5-6 with TRBJ2-3; no clear D. Germline V gives CDR1 SGHDT, CDR2 YYEEEE. This CDR3 comprises 15 residues. With 0 bases removed from V and 2 bases from J, the gap between germline ends came to 10 bases. Filled out from reference TRBV5-6 and TRBJ2-3, the complete variable domain reads DAGVTQSPTHLIKTRGQQVTLRCSPKSGHDTVSWYQQALGQGPQFIFQYYEEEERQRGNFPDRFSGHQFPNYSSELNVNALLLGDSALYLCASSLEAGNTDTQYFGPGTRLTVL.

The chain links TRBV4-1 to TRBJ2-3; TRBD2 might be the D (6 bases). CDR1 MGHRA and CDR2 YSYEKL come from the germline V gene. CDR3 length: 17 amino acids. Trimming left V 2 bases short and J 0 bases short, with 15 bases between. CDR3 nucleotides: TGCGCCAGCAGCCAAATTTTGGGGCGGGGAAGCACAGATACGCAGTATTTT. It codes for CASSQILGRGSTDTQYF.

In the case of this clone: The sample has other DNA sequences that encode this CDR3 too. The V gene is TRBV30, the J gene TRBJ2-3; weak D call: TRBD1 (5 bases). V shed 0 bases and J shed 5 bases, with 6 bases lying between them. Per the germline V gene, CDR1 is GTSNPN and CDR2 is SVGIG (reference sequence). The CDR3 is made up of 12 amino acids. The CDR3 nucleotides read TGTGCCTGGAGTGTTCAGGGAGATACGCAGTATTTT. It codes for CAWSVQGDTQYF.

The chain couples TRBV7-2 to TRBJ1-2; maybe TRBD1 (5 bases). Germline V lookup: CDR1 SGHTA, CDR2 FQGNSA. Trimming left V 5 bases short and J 8 bases short, with 30 bases between. The CDR3 consists of 18 residues. The CDR3 sequence: CASSAVVTAGYFQVGYTF. The DNA of the CDR3 is TGTGCCAGCAGCGCCGTGGTGACAGCGGGTTACTTCCAGGTGGGCTACACCTTC.

The chain joins TRBV18 to TRBJ2-7, with a possible D match to TRBD2 (5 bases). The V and J ends lost 6 bases and 5 bases respectively, with 20 bases between them. The CDR3 consists of 15 residues. Germline V CDR1 and CDR2: KGHSH, LQKENI. The CDR3: CASSPRIAPGDEQYF. In DNA, the CDR3 is TGTGCCAGCTCCCCCAGGATTGCCCCCGGGGACGAGCAGTACTTC.

Concerning this clone itself: Other DNA sequences in this specimen translate into the identical CDR3. The CDR3 region has the DNA TGTGCCAGCAGTTTAAGAAGCAATCAGCCCCAGCATTTT. Protein product: CASSLRSNQPQHF. This chain uses TRBV28 with TRBJ1-5; D call uncertain. Germline values: CDR1 MDHEN, CDR2 SYDVKM. V was shortened by 2 bases and J by 1 base, with 3 bases between the two germline ends. The CDR3 sequence is 13 residues long.

This clone is a singleton in its sample. The gene calls are TRBV29-1 and TRBJ2-7; 8 bases align to TRBD2. Germline-derived CDR1 and CDR2 are SQVTM and ANQGSEA. This CDR3 contains 13 residues. Trimming removed 6 bases from V and 6 bases from J; junction bases left unmatched: 10. CDR3 sequence (DNA): TGCAGCGTCGTAGCGGGAAGGAGGGTCGAGCAGTACTTC. Its translation: CSVVAGRRVEQYF.

V and J are TRBV7-3 and TRBJ1-1; no clear D. Trimming took off 2 bases at V and 4 bases at J, with 11 bases between the two ends. This CDR3 comprises 14 residues. Germline values: CDR1 SGHTA, CDR2 FQGTGA. The CDR3 is CASSLEWGSTEAFF. For the CDR3, the DNA is TGTGCCAGCAGCTTAGAATGGGGAAGCACTGAAGCTTTCTTT.

The chain joins TRBV20-1 to TRBJ1-1; TRBD1 might be the D (5 bases). This CDR3 is 11 amino acids long. The V end lost 6 bases, the J end lost 4 bases, and 9 bases lay between the germline ends. CDR1 and CDR2 (germline): DFQATT, SNEGSKA (reference sequence). CDR3 amino acids: CSAHDSTEAFF. For the CDR3, the DNA is TGCAGTGCCCACGACAGCACTGAAGCTTTCTTT.

This chain uses TRBV7-9 with TRBJ2-2; D is uncertain. Germline loops: CDR1 SEHNR, CDR2 FQNEAQ (reference sequence). The V and J ends lost 2 bases and 0 bases respectively, with 10 bases between them. This CDR3 is built from 16 residues. The CDR3 protein is CASSLFASANTGELFF. DNA of the CDR3: TGTGCCAGCAGCTTATTTGCGTCCGCGAACACCGGGGAGCTGTTTTTT.

The chain joins TRBV10-1 to TRBJ2-3; D unclear. Trimming left V 9 bases short and J 3 bases short, with 4 bases between. This CDR3 spans 10 amino acids. The germline gives CDR1 WNHNN, CDR2 SYGVQD (reference sequence). The CDR3 sequence is CASRTDTQYF. The CDR3 DNA follows: TGCGCCAGTCGGACAGATACGCAGTATTTT.

The V gene is TRBV28, the J gene TRBJ2-5; the D gene is possibly TRBD1 (6 bases). V lost 5 bases and J 2 bases, leaving 6 bases between the germline ends. The germline V gene encodes CDR1 MDHEN and CDR2 SYDVKM. The CDR3 totals 12 residues. CDR3: CASSQGQETQYF. CDR3 DNA: TGTGCCAGCAGTCAGGGGCAAGAGACCCAGTACTTC.

V is TRBV25-1 and J is TRBJ2-1; D may be TRBD1 or TRBD2 (5 bases each). The V and J ends lost 7 bases and 4 bases respectively, with 23 bases between them. Germline V gives CDR1 MGHDK, CDR2 SYGVNS. CDR3 length: 17 amino acids. This CDR3 is CASIPPWGPRPYNEQFF. CDR3 nucleotides: TGTGCCAGCATCCCCCCATGGGGACCGCGGCCTTACAATGAGCAGTTCTTC. The entire variable domain, with the rest obtained from reference TRBV25-1 and TRBJ2-1, is as follows: EADIYQTPRYLVIGTGKKITLECSQTMGHDKMYWYQQDPGMELHLIHYSYGVNSTEKGDLSSESTVSRIRTEHFPLTLESARPSHTSQYLCASIPPWGPRPYNEQFFGPGTRLTVL.

This sequence joins TRBV7-9 and TRBJ1-1; TRBD1 matches at 7 bases. The CDR3 is 16 residues long. Germline lookup yields CDR1 SEHNR and CDR2 FQNEAQ (reference sequence). V lost 1 base, J lost 10 bases, and 15 bases stayed unmatched. For the CDR3, the DNA is TGTGCCAGCAGCTTAGACCTGAGGACAGGTTTGCGTTTAGCTTTCTTT. It is translated as CASSLDLRTGLRLAFF.

This sequence joins TRBV29-1 and TRBJ1-4, with D maybe TRBD1 (5 bases). V was cut by 4 bases and J by 5 bases, with 11 bases left in between. Germline-derived CDR1 and CDR2 are SQVTM and ANQGSEA. The CDR3 loop spans 13 amino acids. CDR3 sequence: CSVVGRANEKLFF. The CDR3 nucleotides read TGCAGCGTTGTGGGACGGGCGAATGAAAAACTGTTTTTT.

The rearrangement joins TRBV5-4 to TRBJ1-4; D is uncertain. Germline V gene data show CDR1 as SGHNT and CDR2 as YYREEE (reference sequence). The CDR3 is 15 residues long. V gave up 1 base and J gave up 0 bases, with 7 bases separating them. The CDR3 loop reads CASSLRSATNEKLFF. The CDR3 DNA reads as TGTGCCAGCAGCTTGAGGTCAGCAACTAATGAAAAACTGTTTTTT. The full variable domain, rest sourced from reference TRBV5-4 and TRBJ1-4, is ETGVTQSPTHLIKTRGQQVTLRCSSQSGHNTVSWYQQALGQGPQFIFQYYREEENGRGNFPPRFSGLQFPNYSSELNVNALELDDSALYLCASSLRSATNEKLFFGSGTQLSVL.

The chain is built from TRBV14 and TRBJ2-3, with a tentative D call TRBD2 (5 bases). The V end was cut by 4 bases, the J end by 7 bases, with 12 bases between. The length of the CDR3 is 13 residues. Germline lookup yields CDR1 SGHDN and CDR2 FVKESK. CDR3 nucleotide sequence: TGTGCCAGCAGCCCGAGGGCCTATTATACGCAGTATTTT. Translated, it gives CASSPRAYYTQYF. The full variable domain, its missing parts supplied by reference TRBV14 and TRBJ2-3, is EAGVTQFPSHSVIEKGQTVTLRCDPISGHDNLYWYRRVMGKEIKFLLHFVKESKQDESGMPNNRFLAERTGGTYSTLKVQPAELEDSGVYFCASSPRAYYTQYFGPGTRLTVL.